This TCR beta chain was obtained from a study of vaccination and CD4 T cells after COVID-19. Time point: late sampling 161 to 241 days after vaccination in a few convalescent patients. Specified treatment: approximately 10-day PBMC culture with coronavirus spike peptide pools or control peptides (ViraFEST assay). TCR sequencing followed the expansion of antigen-specific T cells with peptide pools in ViraFEST. In its sample, this clonotype was seen a few times. Its antigen is not identified. CDR1 and CDR2 from the germline V gene are SGHTA and FQGNSA. The CDR3 sequence is 13 residues long. V was shortened by 7 bases and J by 2 bases, with 11 bases between the two germline ends. Cultured CD4+ T cell DNA underwent sequencing with the Oncomine TCR Beta short-read assay. TCRdb fed the PCR reads into MiXCR, producing one record per CDR3 protein. Of fewer than 20,000 distinct CDR3 sequences listed, 44% are singletons.

This clonotype was sampled from a human donor who had recovered from COVID-19. The chain couples TRBV7-2 to TRBJ1-1; D is uncertain. Sample: CD4+ T cells from blood, cultured in vitro, taken about 7 months after SARS-CoV-2 vaccination. Here the CDR3 DNA reads TGTGCCAGCAATCTAGACGGCAACACTGAAGCTTTCTTT. This translates into CASNLDGNTEAFF.